The 21 T cell receptor beta chains below come from one sample, sequenced in a study of T cells in Graves' hyperthyroidism and ophthalmopathy. RNA transcripts yielded amplified TCR beta CDR3 regions. HTBI primers were employed in a first-round RT-PCR of the TCR CDR3. TCRdb reanalysed the multiplex PCR reads using MiXCR and keeps one entry per CDR3 protein. The sample lists some 490,000 distinct CDR3 sequences; less than 25% were seen once. The specimen sequenced was blood. The receptors derive from a woman in her seventies with Graves' ophthalmopathy.

This clonotype was seen many times. V usage is TRBV28 and J usage is TRBJ2-1; the match to TRBD2 covers 7 bases. Germline CDR1 and CDR2: MDHEN and SYDVKM. The V gene end was trimmed by 2 bases and the J gene end by 8 bases; junction bases not matched to a gene: 12. The CDR3 contains 16 residues. The CDR3 region has the DNA TGTGCCAGCAGTTTACTTTCCTGGACTAGTAACGATGAGCAGTTCTTC. As protein: CASSLLSWTSNDEQFF. Full variable domain (missing parts from reference TRBV28 and TRBJ2-1): DVKVTQSSRYLVKRTGEKVFLECVQDMDHENMFWYRQDPGLGLRLIYFSYDVKMKEKGDIPEGYSVSREKKERFSLILESASTNQTSMYLCASSLLSWTSNDEQFFGPGTRLTVL.

The table lists this clonotype with many counts. This rearrangement joins TRBV28 to TRBJ1-1, with D possibly TRBD1 on 6 matching bases. This CDR3 has 14 amino acids. The germline gives CDR1 MDHEN, CDR2 SYDVKM. The V end was cut by 7 bases, the J end by 11 bases, with 23 bases between. The CDR3 is CASNLIGQRLGAFF. As DNA, the CDR3 is TGTGCCAGCAACCTCATTGGACAGCGTCTTGGGGCTTTCTTT.

This clonotype was seen a few times. This sequence joins TRBV3-1 and TRBJ1-1; D is perhaps TRBD1 (5 bases). Germline loops: CDR1 LGHDT, CDR2 YNNKEL (reference sequence). The V and J ends lost 2 bases and 5 bases respectively, with 15 bases between them. The CDR3 length is 15 residues. CDR3 region: CASSQPSRGGTEAFF. Written as DNA, the CDR3 is TGTGCCAGCAGCCAACCATCGAGGGGAGGGACTGAAGCTTTCTTT.

The rearrangement uses TRBV11-2 and TRBJ2-1; D perhaps matches TRBD2 (6 bases). Trimming removed 5 bases from V and 5 bases from J, with 16 bases in between. Germline CDR1 SGHAT, CDR2 FQNNGV. This CDR3 comprises 15 residues. DNA for the CDR3: TGTGCCAGCAGCCTACTGGGAGGCGGCAACAATGAGCAGTTCTTC. Translating gives CASSLLGGGNNEQFF.

This clonotype was detected ten times or more. This sequence joins TRBV12-3 or TRBV12-4 and TRBJ2-4; D may match TRBD1 or TRBD2 (6 bases each). The CDR3 is 14 amino acids. V was shortened by 1 base and J by 6 bases, with 10 bases between the two germline ends. The CDR3 DNA sequence: TGTGCCAGCAGTTTAGGGGGGGCAGGAAACATTCAGTACTTC. Translated, it gives CASSLGGAGNIQYF.

This sequence joins TRBV19 and TRBJ2-2; no clear D. CDR1 is LNHDA, CDR2 SQIVND, per germline (reference sequence). V dropped 3 bases and J dropped 3 bases, with 2 bases sitting between them. This CDR3 region has 12 residues. CDR3 residues: CASSMHTGELFF. The CDR3, as DNA: TGTGCCAGTAGTATGCACACCGGGGAGCTGTTTTTT.

This chain's CDR3 is CASSSPQGSSSYNEQFF. The DNA of the CDR3 is TGTGCCAGCAGTTCCCCCCAGGGCTCCAGCTCCTACAATGAGCAGTTCTTC. The chain has TRBV28 and TRBJ2-1; D may be TRBD1 (5 bases). The germline CDR1 and CDR2 sequences are MDHEN and SYDVKM. Trimming cost V 4 bases and J 0 bases, with 16 bases left between them. The CDR3 contains 17 residues. Full variable domain (missing parts from reference TRBV28 and TRBJ2-1): DVKVTQSSRYLVKRTGEKVFLECVQDMDHENMFWYRQDPGLGLRLIYFSYDVKMKEKGDIPEGYSVSREKKERFSLILESASTNQTSMYLCASSSPQGSSSYNEQFFGPGTRLTVL.

This clonotype was observed a few times. This rearrangement joins TRBV15 to TRBJ1-1, with D unclear. V lost 2 bases and J 1 base, leaving 11 bases between the germline ends. This CDR3 comprises 15 residues. CDR1 LNHNV and CDR2 YYDKDF come from the germline V gene (reference sequence). This chain's CDR3 is CATSRTSERNTEAFF. CDR3 DNA sequence: TGTGCCACCAGCAGAACGTCAGAGAGGAACACTGAAGCTTTCTTT. The whole variable domain, remainder taken from reference TRBV15 and TRBJ1-1, is DAMVIQNPRYQVTQFGKPVTLSCSQTLNHNVMYWYQQKSSQAPKLLFHYYDKDFNNEADTPDNFQSRRPNTSFCFLDIRSPGLGDTAMYLCATSRTSERNTEAFFGQGTRLTVV.

The chain employs TRBV20-1 and TRBJ1-4; 8 bases agree with TRBD1. Looked up from germline, CDR1 is DFQATT and CDR2 is SNEGSKA (reference sequence). V shed 3 bases, J shed 6 bases, and the junction held 9 bases outside the gene matches. This CDR3 is 15 amino acids long. Written as DNA, the CDR3 is TGCAGTGCTAGGGGGTTGCAGGGGGCTGATGAAAAACTGTTTTTT. This codes for CSARGLQGADEKLFF.

This clonotype has a handful of counts. The gene calls are TRBV7-6 and TRBJ2-3, with D perhaps TRBD1 or TRBD2 (6 bases each). CDR3 length: 14 residues. CDR1 and CDR2 from the germline V gene are SGHVS and FNYEAQ. Trimming left V 2 bases short and J 6 bases short, with 12 bases between. CDR3 region: CASSLYQGRDTQYF. CDR3 coding DNA: TGTGCCAGCAGCTTATATCAGGGGAGGGATACGCAGTATTTT. Combining the CDR3 with reference TRBV7-6 and TRBJ2-3 gives the whole variable domain GAGVSQSPRYKVTKRGQDVALRCDPISGHVSLYWYRQALGQGPEFLTYFNYEAQQDKSGLPNDRFSAERPEGSISTLTIQRTEQRDSAMYRCASSLYQGRDTQYFGPGTRLTVL.

This clonotype was found a few times. V and J are TRBV28 and TRBJ2-6; D is undetermined. The CDR3 sequence is 18 residues long. The V gene's germline CDR1 is MDHEN and CDR2 SYDVKM. V was cut by 3 bases and J by 0 bases, with 15 bases left in between. The CDR3 region is CASSFQESATSGANVLTF. In DNA form, the CDR3 reads TGTGCCAGCAGTTTCCAGGAGTCTGCTACCTCTGGGGCCAACGTCCTGACTTTC.

The rearrangement joins TRBV19 to TRBJ2-7, with D unclear. Per the germline V gene, CDR1 is LNHDA and CDR2 is SQIVND (reference sequence). The CDR3 loop spans 13 amino acids. The V end lost 6 bases, the J end lost 5 bases, and 14 bases lay between the germline ends. CDR3 nucleotides: TGTGCCAGTAGACGTCGCGAGTTCGACGAGCAGTACTTC. This gives the protein CASRRREFDEQYF. The entire variable domain, with the rest obtained from reference TRBV19 and TRBJ2-7, is as follows: DGGITQSPKYLFRKEGQNVTLSCEQNLNHDAMYWYRQDPGQGLRLIYYSQIVNDFQKGDIAEGYSVSREKKESFPLTVTSAQKNPTAFYLCASRRREFDEQYFGPGTRLTVT.

This clonotype was observed a handful of times. The chain employs TRBV11-2 and TRBJ1-1, with D unresolved. CDR1 SGHAT and CDR2 FQNNGV come from the germline V gene. The CDR3 runs 16 residues. The V end was cut by 0 bases, the J end by 0 bases, with 11 bases between. CDR3: CASSLDLGLLNTEAFF. CDR3 nucleotide sequence: TGTGCCAGCAGCTTAGATCTAGGACTGCTGAACACTGAAGCTTTCTTT.

This clonotype was detected ten times or more. The chain has TRBV7-2 and TRBJ1-2; 7 bases map to TRBD1. Per germline, CDR1 SGHTA and CDR2 FQGNSA. After removal of 1 base from V and 4 bases from J, the junction contained 6 bases not matched to a gene. The CDR3 runs to 15 residues. The CDR3 loop is CASSLEKGAGYGYTF. The CDR3 coding sequence is TGTGCCAGCAGCTTAGAAAAGGGGGCAGGCTATGGCTACACCTTC.

There are a few counts of this clonotype. The chain employs TRBV2 and TRBJ2-1, with 7 bases identical to TRBD1. The junction had 10 bases not matched to a gene; V was cut back by 7 bases and J by 1 base. The CDR3 extends over 16 amino acids. CDR1 and CDR2 (germline): SNHLY, FYNNEI. CDR3 loop: CASTEGGRGSYNEQFF. CDR3 in DNA: TGTGCCAGCACCGAAGGAGGCAGGGGGTCCTACAATGAGCAGTTCTTC. The complete variable domain, with remaining parts taken from reference TRBV2 and TRBJ2-1, reads EPEVTQTPSHQVTQMGQEVILRCVPISNHLYFYWYRQILGQKVEFLVSFYNNEISEKSEIFDDQFSVERPDGSNFTLKIRSTKLEDSAMYFCASTEGGRGSYNEQFFGPGTRLTVL.

This clonotype occurred many times. The CDR3 DNA sequence: TGCAGTGCTGACAGGGGTGAAACAGATACGCAGTATTTT. Its protein is CSADRGETDTQYF. This chain connects TRBV20-1 to TRBJ2-3; 8 positions match TRBD1. With 5 bases clipped from V and 3 bases from J, the junction kept 4 bases outside the gene matches. Germline V gene data show CDR1 as DFQATT and CDR2 as SNEGSKA (reference sequence). This CDR3 has 13 residues.

In nucleotides, the CDR3 is TGTGCCAGCAGTGAAAACAGAAATTCACCCCTCCACTTT. Protein sequence: CASSENRNSPLHF. This chain uses TRBV2 with TRBJ1-6; D is ambiguous. Per the germline V gene, CDR1 is SNHLY and CDR2 is FYNNEI. V was cut by 2 bases and J by 7 bases, with 6 bases left in between. The CDR3 extends over 13 amino acids. The full variable domain, in which reference TRBV2 and TRBJ1-6 provide the parts outside the CDR3, is EPEVTQTPSHQVTQMGQEVILRCVPISNHLYFYWYRQILGQKVEFLVSFYNNEISEKSEIFDDQFSVERPDGSNFTLKIRSTKLEDSAMYFCASSENRNSPLHFGNGTRLTVT.

The chain joins TRBV7-9 to TRBJ2-3, with D hard to call. The V end lost 7 bases, the J end lost 2 bases, and 7 bases lay between the germline ends. CDR1 is SEHNR, CDR2 FQNEAQ, per germline (reference sequence). The CDR3 consists of 12 residues. DNA of the CDR3: TGTGCCAGCACCACAAACACAGATACGCAGTATTTT. It specifies CASTTNTDTQYF.

This clonotype was observed a handful of times. This chain connects TRBV6-1 to TRBJ2-3, with 9 bases identical to TRBD1. The germline gives CDR1 MNHNS, CDR2 SASEGT. The CDR3 is made up of 14 amino acids. The junction had 6 bases not matched to a gene; V was cut back by 8 bases and J by 3 bases. Here the CDR3 DNA reads TGTGCCAGCGTAGTGACAGGGGGGACAGATACGCAGTATTTT. This translates into CASVVTGGTDTQYF.

The table lists this clonotype with a few counts. The CDR3, as DNA: TGCAGTGCTAGAACGACTAGCGGGAGCTCCTACAATGAGCAGTTCTTC. It encodes CSARTTSGSSYNEQFF. The chain links TRBV20-1 to TRBJ2-1; TRBD2 agrees at 12 bases. V gave up 2 bases and J gave up 0 bases; unmatched junction bases: 2. Germline V gene sequence: CDR1 DFQATT, CDR2 SNEGSKA (reference sequence). There are 16 residues in the CDR3.

This clonotype was seen more than once but under ten times. The chain couples TRBV6-1 to TRBJ1-4, with unresolved D. Germline V gene sequence: CDR1 MNHNS, CDR2 SASEGT. The CDR3 sequence is 12 residues long. V was cut by 7 bases and J by 8 bases, with 11 bases left in between. The CDR3 region has the DNA TGTGCCAGCAAACGGGGTCGGGAAAAACTGTTTTTT. Protein product: CASKRGREKLFF.